Listed below are T cell receptor beta chains from one sample, sequenced in a study of post-analysis software for immune sequencing data. A single record per CDR3 protein comes from TCRdb applying MiXCR to the PCR reads. Of roughly 570,000 distinct CDR3 sequences listed, around 36% are singletons. Input material: blood. The receptors shown here come from a girl under 18 with multiple sclerosis. Each CDR3 is given with its conserved first and last residue. The D gene is left open where the match is weak. A row's size may be missing; if present it is once, few, many or a size class.

abundance: few; v_gene: TRBV7-9; j_gene: TRBJ2-1; d_gene: .; CDR3nt: TGTGCCAGCTCAGCGGGCGGCGAGCAGTTCTTC; CDR3aa: CASSAGGEQFF
abundance: .; v_gene: TRBV7-9; j_gene: TRBJ2-7; d_gene: TRBD2; CDR3nt: TGTGCCGGCAGCTTAGTGGGTAGCGGGGGAATCGACGAGCAGTACTTC; CDR3aa: CAGSLVGSGGIDEQYF
abundance: .; v_gene: TRBV7-8; j_gene: TRBJ1-1; d_gene: TRBD1; CDR3nt: TGTGCCAGCAGCCCAACCCGGACAGGGGGGAGTAACACTGAAGCTTTCTTT; CDR3aa: CASSPTRTGGSNTEAFF
abundance: few; v_gene: TRBV5-1; j_gene: TRBJ2-3; d_gene: .; CDR3nt: TGCGCCAGCAGCTTGGCCCCAGGCGCCACAGATACGCAGTATTTT; CDR3aa: CASSLAPGATDTQYF
abundance: .; v_gene: TRBV7-2; j_gene: TRBJ1-2; d_gene: .; CDR3nt: TGTGCCAGCAGCTTATCCCCCGTGGGGGGCTACTATGGCTACACCTTC; CDR3aa: CASSLSPVGGYYGYTF
abundance: many; v_gene: TRBV6-6; j_gene: TRBJ2-5; d_gene: TRBD2; CDR3nt: TGTGCCAGCAGTTACGATAGCGGGGTCGGGTCCCAGTACTTC; CDR3aa: CASSYDSGVGSQYF
abundance: .; v_gene: TRBV5-1; j_gene: TRBJ2-3; d_gene: TRBD2; CDR3nt: TGCGCCAGCAGCCACTTAGCGGGGAGCACAGATACGCAGTATTTT; CDR3aa: CASSHLAGSTDTQYF
abundance: .; v_gene: TRBV6-5; j_gene: TRBJ2-7; d_gene: .; CDR3nt: TGTGCCAGCAGTTACTCCATAACGGGACCGATCTACGAGCAGTACTTC; CDR3aa: CASSYSITGPIYEQYF
abundance: .; v_gene: TRBV29-1; j_gene: TRBJ2-2; d_gene: TRBD1; CDR3nt: TGCAGCGTTGCGTTGGACAGGGATACCGGGGAGCTGTTTTTT; CDR3aa: CSVALDRDTGELFF
abundance: few; v_gene: TRBV7-2; j_gene: TRBJ2-3; d_gene: TRBD2; CDR3nt: TGTGCCAGCAGCTTCAGACTAGCGGGGGGGGCAAGCACAGATACGCAGTATTTT; CDR3aa: CASSFRLAGGASTDTQYF
abundance: .; v_gene: TRBV7-6; j_gene: TRBJ2-7; d_gene: TRBD2; CDR3nt: TGTGCCAGCAGCTCAGCTGGCGGGGGGGAACAGTACTTC; CDR3aa: CASSSAGGGEQYF
abundance: .; v_gene: TRBV9; j_gene: TRBJ2-1; d_gene: .; CDR3nt: TGTGCCAGCAGCGTAGATAGCTCGAACAATGAGCAGTTCTTC; CDR3aa: CASSVDSSNNEQFF
abundance: .; v_gene: TRBV6-2/TRBV6-3; j_gene: TRBJ2-1; d_gene: .; CDR3nt: TGTGCCAGCACTAGAACCTACAATGAGCAGTTCTTC; CDR3aa: CASTRTYNEQFF
abundance: few; v_gene: TRBV10-3; j_gene: TRBJ2-1; d_gene: .; CDR3nt: TGTGCCATCAGCACTTCCCCGGGGGACAATGAGCAGTTCTTC; CDR3aa: CAISTSPGDNEQFF
abundance: many; v_gene: TRBV4-1; j_gene: TRBJ2-7; d_gene: TRBD1; CDR3nt: TGCGCCAGCAGCCGAGGACAGGGGCTACCCTACGAGCAGTACTTC; CDR3aa: CASSRGQGLPYEQYF
abundance: few; v_gene: TRBV12-5; j_gene: TRBJ2-5; d_gene: .; CDR3nt: TGTGCTAGTGGTTTGTTGGAATCGACTAACCAGTACTTC; CDR3aa: CASGLLESTNQYF
abundance: .; v_gene: TRBV4-1; j_gene: TRBJ2-2; d_gene: .; CDR3nt: TGCGCCAGCAGCCGAGGGACACACACCGGGGAGCTGTTTTTT; CDR3aa: CASSRGTHTGELFF
abundance: few; v_gene: TRBV7-3; j_gene: TRBJ2-1; d_gene: TRBD2; CDR3nt: TGTGCCAGCAGCCCCTGGGGGCTAGCGGGGGGGCATGAGCAGTTCTTC; CDR3aa: CASSPWGLAGGHEQFF
abundance: .; v_gene: TRBV27; j_gene: TRBJ2-5; d_gene: .; CDR3nt: TGTGCCAGCAGTACCCTGGTGGCACAAGAGACCCAGTACTTC; CDR3aa: CASSTLVAQETQYF
abundance: few; v_gene: TRBV6-1; j_gene: TRBJ2-5; d_gene: .; CDR3nt: TGTGCCACGTCTCCCGGGGCACCCCGGGAGACCCAGTACTTC; CDR3aa: CATSPGAPRETQYF
abundance: few; v_gene: TRBV3-1; j_gene: TRBJ1-1; d_gene: .; CDR3nt: TGTGCCAGCAGCCCCAGGTACGGGACTGAAGCTTTCTTT; CDR3aa: CASSPRYGTEAFF
abundance: .; v_gene: TRBV29-1; j_gene: TRBJ2-5; d_gene: TRBD2; CDR3nt: TGCAGCGTTGCCACCGGGACTAGTAGGGAGACCCAGTACTTC; CDR3aa: CSVATGTSRETQYF
abundance: .; v_gene: TRBV20-1; j_gene: TRBJ1-5; d_gene: .; CDR3nt: TGCAGTGCTAGAACGGCGTGGGGCAATCAGCCCCAGCATTTT; CDR3aa: CSARTAWGNQPQHF
abundance: .; v_gene: TRBV29-1; j_gene: TRBJ2-1; d_gene: .; CDR3nt: TGCAGCGTTGGACAGAGCTCCTACAATGAGCAGTTCTTC; CDR3aa: CSVGQSSYNEQFF
abundance: few; v_gene: TRBV12-3/TRBV12-4; j_gene: TRBJ2-7; d_gene: TRBD2; CDR3nt: TGTGCCAGCAGAACCCTAGCGGGGGCCTCCTACGAGCAGTACTTC; CDR3aa: CASRTLAGASYEQYF
abundance: many; v_gene: TRBV12-3/TRBV12-4; j_gene: TRBJ2-1; d_gene: TRBD2; CDR3nt: TGTGCCAGCATTACTAGCGGGGTTTACAATGAGCAGTTCTTC; CDR3aa: CASITSGVYNEQFF
abundance: few; v_gene: TRBV6-6; j_gene: TRBJ1-2; d_gene: .; CDR3nt: TGTGCCAGCAGTTACTGGGGGGCCCCGCTTAACTATGGCTACACCTTC; CDR3aa: CASSYWGAPLNYGYTF
abundance: few; v_gene: TRBV20-1; j_gene: TRBJ2-7; d_gene: TRBD2; CDR3nt: TGCAGTGCTAGAGCTCTAGCGGGGGGACCCTCCTACGAGCAGTACTTC; CDR3aa: CSARALAGGPSYEQYF
abundance: few; v_gene: TRBV2; j_gene: TRBJ2-1; d_gene: .; CDR3nt: TGTGCCAGCACCCTATACAGGCGCCAAAGAAACAATGAGCAGTTCTTC; CDR3aa: CASTLYRRQRNNEQFF
abundance: few; v_gene: TRBV6-5; j_gene: TRBJ2-1; d_gene: .; CDR3nt: TGTGCCAGCAGCAATTCGACGTCTAACTACAATGAGCAGTTCTTC; CDR3aa: CASSNSTSNYNEQFF
abundance: few; v_gene: TRBV7-2; j_gene: TRBJ2-3; d_gene: .; CDR3nt: TGTGCCAGCAGCGCCCTCACTAGTTTAGATACGCAGTATTTT; CDR3aa: CASSALTSLDTQYF
abundance: few; v_gene: TRBV7-8; j_gene: TRBJ2-1; d_gene: .; CDR3nt: TGTGCCAGCAGCTTAGGGCCAGGGGTCCGGGGCAATGAGCAGTTCTTC; CDR3aa: CASSLGPGVRGNEQFF
abundance: .; v_gene: TRBV29-1; j_gene: TRBJ2-2; d_gene: .; CDR3nt: TGCAGCGCTATAGGACGAGCGAACACCGGGGAGCTGTTTTTT; CDR3aa: CSAIGRANTGELFF
abundance: many; v_gene: TRBV27; j_gene: TRBJ2-7; d_gene: TRBD1; CDR3nt: TGTGCCAGCAGTCCCATAGGACAGGGTGTCGACGAGCAGTACTTC; CDR3aa: CASSPIGQGVDEQYF
abundance: few; v_gene: TRBV11-2; j_gene: TRBJ2-3; d_gene: .; CDR3nt: TGTGCCAGCAGCTTTAACAGGGAAGGAGATACGCAGTATTTT; CDR3aa: CASSFNREGDTQYF
abundance: .; v_gene: TRBV20-1; j_gene: TRBJ2-7; d_gene: .; CDR3nt: TGCAGTGCTACCAGTACACTATCCCTTATCTACGAGCAGTACTTC; CDR3aa: CSATSTLSLIYEQYF
abundance: .; v_gene: TRBV5-1; j_gene: TRBJ2-7; d_gene: .; CDR3nt: TGCGCCAGCAGCCGTGACGCGACACTCGTCTACGAGCAGTACTTC; CDR3aa: CASSRDATLVYEQYF